This paragraph reports one TCR beta chain. Trimming took 1 base from V and 5 from J; bases not matched to a gene: 5. CDR1 is LGHNA and CDR2 is YNFKEQ in the germline V gene. The CDR3 is made up of 15 amino acids. Followed longitudinally, the Seattle patients had been enrolled during active infection. The data stem from a study of blood T cell repertoires in COVID-19. Study-level information: T cells, B-cell-depleted T cells, or PBMCs supplied cDNA or gDNA.

As handled by the study authors: For nucleated cells, counts were estimated from reference gene primer amplification. Some clones are missing from TCRdb's copy, which holds only in-frame ones; the method was immunoSEQ multiplex PCR. V, J and clone size were drawn from that table, and D and trimming were deduced from the DNA. The sample yields hundreds of thousands of clones, around 92% seen once. V usage is TRBV4-2 and J usage is TRBJ2-1, with 7 bases identical to TRBD2. The receptor was isolated from a woman between 25 and 40 years old with COVID-19, enrolled during active disease. The sample comprised peripheral blood. CDR3 nucleotides: TGTGCCAGCAGCCAAGGGAGGGACTACAACAATGAGCAGTTCTTC. Amino acid sequence: CASSQGRDYNNEQFF.